The 17 T cell receptor beta chains below come from one sample, sequenced in a study of blood T cell repertoires in COVID-19. The data were produced by immunoSEQ multiplex PCR, yet TCRdb's version contains in-frame clones alone and is incomplete. The sample holds about 170,000 clones, approximately 84% seen once. What was sequenced was peripheral blood. These receptors were collected from a man between 70 and 80 years old with active or convalescent COVID-19.

CDR3 sequence (DNA): TGTGCCACCAGTGATACGCCGGGACAGGGCGAGGAAAAACTGTTTTTT. Translating it yields CATSDTPGQGEEKLFF. This sequence joins TRBV24-1 and TRBJ1-4; 9 positions agree with TRBD1. Germline CDR1 reads KGHDR; CDR2 reads SFDVKD. Losses at the gene ends were 3 bases for V and 8 bases for J; bases not matched to a gene: 9. CDR3 length equals 16 residues.

The rearrangement links TRBV12-3 or TRBV12-4 to TRBJ2-7, with D perhaps matching TRBD1 (7 bases). V was shortened by 6 bases and J by 3 bases, with 12 bases between the two germline ends. The CDR3 runs to 13 residues. The CDR3 bases are TGTGCCAGCAGGGGGGGACAGATCTACGAGCAGTACTTC. Its protein product is CASRGGQIYEQYF.

This clone has a handful of counts. The chain joins TRBV6-2 or TRBV6-3 to TRBJ1-1; D call uncertain. Germline lookup yields CDR1 MNHEY and CDR2 SVGEGT. The CDR3 extends over 15 amino acids. V lost 2 bases and J lost 0, with 10 bases in between. CDR3 amino acids: CASSYGSEVNTEAFF. CDR3 sequence (DNA): TGTGCCAGCAGTTACGGGTCAGAGGTGAACACTGAAGCTTTCTTT.

This clone was seen only a few times. This sequence joins TRBV25-1 and TRBJ1-2; D is unclear. Germline lookup yields CDR1 MGHDK and CDR2 SYGVNS. The germline V and J ends were trimmed by 4 bases and 6 bases, with 18 bases remaining between them. CDR3 length: 15 amino acids. CDR3 sequence reads: CASSALQEGFDGYTF. In nucleotides, the CDR3 is TGTGCCAGCAGTGCCCTCCAGGAAGGTTTCGATGGCTACACCTTC.

This chain uses TRBV5-1 with TRBJ1-1; D is perhaps TRBD1 (6 bases). Germline CDR1 reads SGHRS; CDR2 reads YFSETQ. Deletions cut 4 bases from V and 1 base from J, with 11 bases between. This CDR3 region has 14 residues. The CDR3 loop reads CASSTGQPNTEAFF. In DNA, the CDR3 is TGCGCCAGCAGCACCGGACAGCCGAACACTGAAGCTTTCTTT.

This chain connects TRBV30 to TRBJ1-2; D uncertain. The germline gives CDR1 GTSNPN, CDR2 SVGIG (reference sequence). The CDR3 totals 13 residues. V dropped 4 bases and J dropped 4 bases, with 13 bases sitting between them. In nucleotides, the CDR3 is TGTGCCTGGATAAGAGGGTACGGCTATGGCTACACCTTC. Its translation: CAWIRGYGYGYTF.

Comment on this clone: The junction departs from germline at one end; a sequencing error may be responsible. The gene calls are TRBV29-1 and TRBJ2-1, with TRBD1 matching 9 bases. The CDR3 totals 14 residues. Germline lookup yields CDR1 SQVTM and CDR2 ANQGSEA. The CDR3 bases are TGCAGCGTTGAAGATCCCCCAGGGGGACAGGGTTTTCTCTTC. Translated: CSVEDPPGGQGFLF.

This clone was found a few times. The chain links TRBV7-2 to TRBJ1-5; a possible D gene is TRBD1 (6 bases). The CDR3 totals 15 residues. The V end lost 3 bases, the J end lost 7 bases, and 16 bases lay between the germline ends. Per germline, CDR1 SGHTA and CDR2 FQGNSA. The CDR3 region has the DNA TGTGCCAGCAGCTTTCAGGGGTTAGTCGGGCAGCCCCAGCATTTT. Translated: CASSFQGLVGQPQHF.

The rearrangement links TRBV7-8 to TRBJ1-5, with D unclear. V was trimmed by 0 bases and J by 4 bases, leaving 7 bases between them. Germline V gene sequence: CDR1 SGHVS, CDR2 FQNEAQ. This CDR3 comprises 14 residues. The CDR3 sequence is CASSLAGSNQPQHF. As DNA, the CDR3 is TGTGCCAGCAGCTTAGCCGGGTCAAATCAGCCCCAGCATTTT.

Notes on this clone: Germline is not matched at one junction end, which may reflect a read error. V usage is TRBV7-7 and J usage is TRBJ2-5, with TRBD1 matching 7 bases. Germline CDR1 is SSHAT and CDR2 is FNYEAQ (reference sequence). There are 15 residues in the CDR3. Here the CDR3 reads CASSHRDSVQETQYF. Here the CDR3 DNA reads TGTGCTAGCAGCCACCGGGACAGCGTACAGGAGACCCAGTACTTC.

The rearrangement uses TRBV4-1 and TRBJ1-4; the D is unclear. Trimming took 4 bases from V and 4 from J, leaving 7 bases between them. The CDR3 covers 13 residues. From germline, CDR1 is MGHRA and CDR2 YSYEKL. The CDR3 coding sequence is TGCGCCAGCAGCCGAGGTCTTAATGAAAAACTGTTTTTT. This encodes CASSRGLNEKLFF.

This chain connects TRBV29-1 to TRBJ2-7, with 7 nucleotides matching TRBD2. The CDR3 is 14 residues long. J lost 3 bases, V lost 5 bases, and 10 bases had no gene match. In germline, CDR1 is SQVTM, CDR2 ANQGSEA. The CDR3 region is CSVWEGPSRYEQYF. The CDR3 DNA is TGCAGCGTTTGGGAGGGCCCCAGCCGCTACGAGCAGTACTTC.

The chain combines TRBV11-3 with TRBJ2-5; D gene ambiguous. Trimming shortened V by 5 bases and J by 4 bases, and 14 bases separated the two germline ends. This CDR3 has 14 amino acids. Per germline, CDR1 SGHNT and CDR2 YENEEA. In DNA, the CDR3 is TGTGCCAGCAGCCCAGGAAGGAACGTAGAGACCCAGTACTTC. Protein product: CASSPGRNVETQYF. The full variable domain, rest sourced from reference TRBV11-3 and TRBJ2-5, is EAGVVQSPRYKIIEKKQPVAFWCNPISGHNTLYWYLQNLGQGPELLIRYENEEAVDDSQLPKDRFSAERLKGVDSTLKIQPAELGDSAVYLCASSPGRNVETQYFGPGTRLLVL.

This chain connects TRBV6-5 to TRBJ1-2, with D maybe TRBD1 (6 bases). The V gene's germline CDR1 is MNHEY and CDR2 SVGAGI. V lost 6 bases and J lost 5, with 16 bases in between. The CDR3 covers 14 residues. This CDR3 reads CASRDPTGYYGYTF. Written as DNA, the CDR3 is TGTGCCAGCAGGGACCCTACAGGGTATTATGGCTACACCTTC.

This clone has only one observation. CDR3: CASSQVGGNQPQHF. The CDR3 nucleotides are TGTGCCAGCAGCCAGGTAGGAGGCAATCAGCCCCAGCATTTT. V gene TRBV14 combines with J gene TRBJ1-5; unclear D gene. Germline V CDR1 and CDR2: SGHDN, FVKESK. This CDR3 region has 14 residues. With 3 bases removed from V and 2 bases from J, the gap between germline ends came to 8 bases.

The rearrangement links TRBV5-1 to TRBJ1-1; D is ambiguous. The V gene lost 3 bases and the J gene lost 2 bases, with 17 bases spanning the gap. There are 16 residues in the CDR3. Germline CDR1 reads SGHRS; CDR2 reads YFSETQ. This CDR3 is CASSSLPGGANTEAFF. DNA for the CDR3: TGCGCCAGCAGCTCCCTCCCGGGAGGTGCAAACACTGAAGCTTTCTTT. The variable domain in full, with the rest retrieved from reference TRBV5-1 and TRBJ1-1, is KAGVTQTPRYLIKTRGQQVTLSCSPISGHRSVSWYQQTPGQGLQFLFEYFSETQRNKGNFPGRFSGRQFSNSRSEMNVSTLELGDSALYLCASSSLPGGANTEAFFGQGTRLTVV.

The chain has TRBV28 and TRBJ1-2; TRBD1 agrees at 8 bases. Germline CDR1 reads MDHEN; CDR2 reads SYDVKM. The CDR3 is 15 amino acids. J lost 4 bases, V lost 4 bases, and 8 bases had no gene match. The CDR3 nucleotides are TGTGCCAGCAGTTACATCGGACAGGGAAGCTATGGCTACACCTTC. Residues: CASSYIGQGSYGYTF.